This passage covers 22 T cell receptor beta chains from one sample sequenced in a study of blood T cell repertoires in COVID-19. Assay: immunoSEQ multiplex PCR; the TCRdb copy retains only in-frame clones and omits some. The sample has under 80,000 clones, roughly nine tenths seen once; the top ten hold almost 4.5%. Specimen: peripheral blood. The source is a man aged 45-65 years with active COVID-19.

J is TRBJ2-1 and V is TRBV3-1 (or the pseudogene TRBV3-2); TRBD2 matches 8 bases. V lost 4 bases, J lost 6 bases, and 5 bases stayed unmatched. Germline values: CDR1 LGHDT, CDR2 YNNKEL (reference sequence). The CDR3 consists of 14 residues. The CDR3 loop reads CASSRRAGANEQFF. Written as DNA, the CDR3 is TGTGCCAGCAGCCGCCGAGCGGGGGCCAATGAGCAGTTCTTC.

This sequence joins TRBV11-3 and TRBJ2-7, with 9 nucleotides matching TRBD1. After removal of 2 bases from V and 2 bases from J, the junction contained 10 bases not matched to a gene. CDR1 SGHNT and CDR2 YENEEA come from the germline V gene. The CDR3 extends over 17 amino acids. As DNA, the CDR3 is TGTGCCAGCAGCTTATCGGGACAGGGAATTCCTACCTACGAGCAGTACTTC. The encoded protein is CASSLSGQGIPTYEQYF.

The chain carries TRBV7-2 and TRBJ2-1, with no clear D. Trimming left V 6 bases short and J 5 bases short, with 2 bases between. Germline CDR1 reads SGHTA; CDR2 reads FQGNSA. This CDR3 region has 10 residues. CDR3 amino acids: CASSNNEQFF. The DNA for the CDR3 is TGTGCCAGCAGTAACAATGAGCAGTTCTTC.

The chain is built from TRBV20-1 and TRBJ2-1; TRBD2 aligns across 11 bases. Germline trimming cut 3 bases from V and 10 bases from J; bases unmatched to any gene: 5. CDR3 length equals 13 residues. Germline CDR1 and CDR2: DFQATT and SNEGSKA (reference sequence). The CDR3 DNA reads as TGCAGTGCTAGTAGTCTAGCGGGGGGAGAGCAGTTCTTC. As protein: CSASSLAGGEQFF.

The chain links TRBV29-1 to TRBJ2-6; 10 bases fit TRBD1. CDR3 size: 16 residues. The germline CDR1 and CDR2 sequences are SQVTM and ANQGSEA. With 6 bases clipped from V and 1 base from J, the junction kept 6 bases outside the gene matches. This chain's CDR3 is CSVGTGVTSGANVLTF. The CDR3 region has the DNA TGCAGCGTCGGGACAGGGGTGACTTCTGGGGCCAACGTCCTGACTTTC.

This rearrangement joins TRBV11-3 to TRBJ2-7, with 7 positions matching TRBD1. CDR1 SGHNT and CDR2 YENEEA come from the germline V gene. This CDR3 has 12 residues. Unmatched junction bases numbered 3, after V lost 8 bases and J lost 2 bases. Here the CDR3 DNA reads TGTGCCAGCTCAGGGGGTACCTACGAGCAGTACTTC. Amino acids: CASSGGTYEQYF.

The J gene is TRBJ2-1, the V gene TRBV6-4, with TRBD1 matching over 7 bases. Germline V gene data show CDR1 as MRHNA and CDR2 as SNTAGT. The CDR3 extends over 14 amino acids. J was trimmed by 6 bases and V by 2 bases; bases with no gene match: 4. The CDR3 DNA is TGTGCCAGCAGTGACGGTCCAGGGGGCAATGAGCAGTTCTTC. It codes for CASSDGPGGNEQFF.

This clone showed up just a few times. J is TRBJ2-1 and V is TRBV5-4; a possible D gene is TRBD1 (6 bases). Deletions cut 9 bases from V and 4 bases from J, with 23 bases between. This CDR3 is built from 16 residues. Looked up from germline, CDR1 is SGHNT and CDR2 is YYREEE (reference sequence). The DNA for the CDR3 is TGTGCCATCGCTACTCCGGGACACCCAGATTACAATGAGCAGTTCTTC. Translating gives CAIATPGHPDYNEQFF.

The chain employs TRBV7-2 and TRBJ2-7, with 14 positions matching TRBD2. CDR1 and CDR2 from the germline V gene are SGHTA and FQGNSA. The V and J ends lost 0 bases and 3 bases, in that order; junction bases with no gene match: 7. The CDR3 is 18 residues long. The CDR3 here is CASSLAGAGTSGSYEQYF. CDR3 DNA: TGTGCCAGCAGCTTAGCTGGGGCCGGGACTAGCGGGAGCTACGAGCAGTACTTC.

The chain employs TRBV9 and TRBJ2-1; 8 bases fit TRBD2. Germline values: CDR1 SGDLS, CDR2 YYNGEE. The CDR3 has 15 residues. Losses at the gene ends were 2 bases for V and 7 bases for J; bases not matched to a gene: 8. In DNA form, the CDR3 reads TGTGCCAGCAGCGTCTCAGCGGGAGTAAGTAATGAGCAGTTCTTC. Translated, it gives CASSVSAGVSNEQFF.

This chain uses TRBV6-4 with TRBJ2-1, with a tentative D call TRBD1 (5 bases). Trimming left V 5 bases short and J 0 bases short, with 8 bases between. The length of the CDR3 is 14 residues. CDR1 is MRHNA, CDR2 SNTAGT, per germline. The CDR3 sequence: CASSWQGSYNEQFF. As DNA, the CDR3 is TGTGCCAGCAGTTGGCAGGGCTCCTACAATGAGCAGTTCTTC.

In its sample, this clone was seen once. The J gene is TRBJ1-2, the V gene TRBV27, with 10 bases that match TRBD1. Germline assignment: CDR1 MNHEY and CDR2 SMNVEV (reference sequence). The CDR3 runs 16 residues. Trimming took 7 bases from V and 6 from J; bases not matched to a gene: 14. The CDR3 spells CASKKRDRGVSDGYTF. The CDR3 nucleotides read TGTGCCAGCAAGAAAAGGGACAGGGGCGTTTCGGATGGCTACACCTTC.

In DNA, the CDR3 is TGTGCCAGCTCAGGACTAGCGGGTGTAGACAATGAGCAGTTCTTC. Protein: CASSGLAGVDNEQFF. The chain employs TRBV18 and TRBJ2-1; 11 nucleotides agree with TRBD2. There are 15 residues in the CDR3. Germline loops: CDR1 KGHSH, CDR2 LQKENI. V lost 5 bases to trimming and J lost 5 bases; unmatched junction nucleotides: 5.

The genes are TRBV2 and TRBJ1-2, with D maybe TRBD1 (5 bases). CDR1 is SNHLY, CDR2 FYNNEI, per germline. Trimming left V 2 bases short and J 0 bases short, with 10 bases between. The CDR3 consists of 15 residues. CDR3: CASSERTPANYGYTF. The CDR3 nucleotides read TGTGCCAGCAGTGAACGGACACCGGCTAACTATGGCTACACCTTC.

V usage is TRBV18 and J usage is TRBJ2-1; possible D gene TRBD2, 6 bases. The CDR3 length is 15 residues. V lost 3 bases to trimming and J lost 3 bases, with 12 bases between them. Germline values: CDR1 KGHSH, CDR2 LQKENI. This CDR3 is CASSPTSEGYNEQFF. CDR3 nucleotide sequence: TGTGCCAGCTCACCGACTTCGGAGGGCTACAATGAGCAGTTCTTC.

The J gene is TRBJ1-4, the V gene TRBV4-2, with D possibly being TRBD1 (5 bases). Trimming removed 0 bases from V and 2 bases from J, with 13 bases in between. Germline-derived CDR1 and CDR2 are LGHNA and YNFKEQ. The CDR3 covers 17 residues. The CDR3 bases are TGTGCCAGCAGCCAAGATTTGCCCCGGGGGACTAATGAAAAACTGTTTTTT. This gives the protein CASSQDLPRGTNEKLFF.

V usage is TRBV19 and J usage is TRBJ2-7; TRBD1 agrees at 7 bases. The J segment lost 5 bases and the V segment lost 3 bases, leaving 10 bases of the junction unmatched. Germline V gene data show CDR1 as LNHDA and CDR2 as SQIVND (reference sequence). CDR3 length: 15 amino acids. CDR3 nucleotide sequence: TGTGCCAGTAGTATCTTCGAGGGACAGCGAAACGAGCAGTACTTC. Translating it yields CASSIFEGQRNEQYF.

The chain couples TRBV5-1 to TRBJ2-2, with 7 positions matching TRBD1. V dropped 4 bases and J dropped 5; count of bases not matched to a gene: 11. This CDR3 has 16 amino acids. The V gene's germline CDR1 is SGHRS and CDR2 YFSETQ. For the CDR3, the DNA is TGCGCCAGCAGCCCCGGACAGGAAAGGGGAACCGGGGAGCTGTTTTTT. It translates to CASSPGQERGTGELFF.

This clone showed up just a few times. The J gene is TRBJ2-3, the V gene TRBV11-3; no clear D. This CDR3 has 12 amino acids. Trimming stripped 0 bases from V and 9 bases from J, with 7 bases between. Germline assignment: CDR1 SGHNT and CDR2 YENEEA. CDR3 protein: CASSLDSRTQYF. CDR3 bases: TGTGCCAGCAGCTTAGATAGCCGAACGCAGTATTTT. The variable domain in full, completed from reference TRBV11-3 and TRBJ2-3, reads EAGVVQSPRYKIIEKKQPVAFWCNPISGHNTLYWYLQNLGQGPELLIRYENEEAVDDSQLPKDRFSAERLKGVDSTLKIQPAELGDSAVYLCASSLDSRTQYFGPGTRLTVL.

The chain couples TRBV18 to TRBJ1-5, with 9 bases aligning to TRBD1. The trim removed 9 bases at V and 3 bases at J, leaving 9 bases unmatched. The germline V gene has CDR1 KGHSH and CDR2 LQKENI. The CDR3 loop spans 15 amino acids. The CDR3 reads CASQSGQGTNQPQHF. The CDR3 DNA follows: TGTGCCAGTCAATCTGGACAGGGGACCAATCAGCCCCAGCATTTT. The whole variable domain, remainder taken from reference TRBV18 and TRBJ1-5, is NAGVMQNPRHLVRRRGQEARLRCSPMKGHSHVYWYRQLPEEGLKFMVYLQKENIIDESGMPKERFSAEFPKEGPSILRIQQVVRGDSAAYFCASQSGQGTNQPQHFGDGTRLSIL.

The chain is built from TRBV13 and TRBJ2-2; TRBD1 matches 8 bases. V gave up 6 bases and J gave up 4 bases; unmatched junction bases: 4. The CDR3 length is 14 residues. CDR1 PRHDT and CDR2 FYEKMQ come from the germline V gene (reference sequence). This CDR3 reads CASRRDRGTGELFF. The CDR3 DNA reads as TGTGCCAGCAGACGTGACAGGGGCACCGGGGAGCTGTTTTTT.

In its sample, this clone was seen once. V usage is TRBV5-1 and J usage is TRBJ1-6; 7 bases align to TRBD1. The CDR3 runs to 14 residues. Trimming at V came to 4 bases and at J to 8 bases, leaving 6 bases not matched to a gene. CDR1 and CDR2 from the germline V gene are SGHRS and YFSETQ. The CDR3 DNA follows: TGCGCCAGCAGCCGTGACAGGGCGGATTCACCCCTCCACTTT. This translates into CASSRDRADSPLHF.